These 16 T cell receptor beta chains were sequenced from one sample in a study of blood T cell repertoires in COVID-19. Here immunoSEQ multiplex PCR was the method, and the copy in TCRdb shows in-frame clones only, minus some. The table has about 180,000 clones, about 85% seen once; the top ten hold roughly 2.8%. The sample was peripheral blood. The receptors were gathered from a woman in her 30s with active or convalescent COVID-19.

In the case of this clone: The sample holds other DNA sequences that translate to the same CDR3. This chain uses TRBV30 with TRBJ2-7, with D perhaps TRBD1 (6 bases). The ends were cut back, 1 base at V and 2 bases at J, with 9 bases in the middle. CDR1 is GTSNPN and CDR2 is SVGIG in the germline V gene (reference sequence). The CDR3 extends over 13 amino acids. This chain's CDR3 is CAWSGGGPYEQYF. The CDR3 nucleotides are TGTGCCTGGAGTGGAGGGGGACCCTACGAGCAGTACTTC.

This chain joins TRBV6-6 and TRBJ2-7; TRBD1 matches at 9 bases. The ends lost 2 bases at V and 0 bases at J; junction bases unmatched: 5. There are 16 residues in the CDR3. Germline CDR1 MNHNY, CDR2 SVGAGI (reference sequence). The CDR3 nucleotides are TGTGCCAGCAGTTACGGGACAGGGTTAAGCTCCTACGAGCAGTACTTC. This sequence encodes CASSYGTGLSSYEQYF.

The rearrangement uses TRBV27 and TRBJ2-1; D call uncertain. In germline, CDR1 is MNHEY, CDR2 SMNVEV (reference sequence). Trimming cost V 6 bases and J 3 bases, with 12 bases left between them. This CDR3 comprises 14 residues. CDR3 coding DNA: TGTGCCAGCAGACCCGCCTACCTCTACAATGAGCAGTTCTTC. Translated: CASRPAYLYNEQFF.

The chain has TRBV9 and TRBJ1-1; 9 bases are shared with TRBD1. Germline loops: CDR1 SGDLS, CDR2 YYNGEE. After removal of 0 bases from V and 8 bases from J, the junction contained 5 bases not matched to a gene. The CDR3 totals 14 residues. The CDR3 reads CASSVGGGQGEAFF. The CDR3 DNA is TGTGCCAGCAGCGTAGGAGGAGGACAGGGGGAAGCTTTCTTT.

The chain links TRBV15 to TRBJ1-6, with D maybe TRBD1 (5 bases). This CDR3 has 15 residues. Germline V CDR1 and CDR2: LNHNV, YYDKDF (reference sequence). The V end was cut by 0 bases, the J end by 10 bases, with 13 bases between. The CDR3 DNA is TGTGCCACCAGCAGAGATAGGACGGGGGGGTCACCCCTCCACTTT. Encoded protein: CATSRDRTGGSPLHF.

This clone has just one count. The V call is TRBV6-5, the J call TRBJ2-5; 7 bases map to TRBD2. With 8 bases clipped from V and 6 bases from J, the junction kept 9 bases outside the gene matches. Germline loops: CDR1 MNHEY, CDR2 SVGAGI. The CDR3 has 13 amino acids. The CDR3, as DNA: TGTGCCAGCTCAGGCCCGGGAGGAAAGACCCAGTACTTC. This gives the protein CASSGPGGKTQYF.

The chain employs TRBV5-1 and TRBJ2-3; tentatively, D is TRBD2 (5 bases). Trimming stripped 0 bases from V and 6 bases from J, with 11 bases between. The V gene's germline CDR1 is SGHRS and CDR2 YFSETQ. The CDR3 is 14 residues long. The CDR3, as DNA: TGCGCCAGCAGCTTGGGGGAACTAGGGGATACGCAGTATTTT. This sequence encodes CASSLGELGDTQYF.

This clone was seen just once. V gene TRBV19 combines with J gene TRBJ2-1; 7 bases are shared with TRBD2. The V gene's germline CDR1 is LNHDA and CDR2 SQIVND (reference sequence). With V trimmed by 2 bases and J by 3 bases, 7 bases remained unmatched. The CDR3 has 16 amino acids. CDR3 in amino acids: CASSINGGGHYNEQFF. The CDR3 DNA is TGTGCCAGTAGTATAAACGGGGGAGGGCACTACAATGAGCAGTTCTTC.

In this sample, this clone turned up a few times. The rearrangement links TRBV7-9 to TRBJ1-1; no definite D call. Trimming cost V 0 bases and J 13 bases, with 15 bases left between them. Germline CDR1 and CDR2: SEHNR and FQNEAQ (reference sequence). The CDR3 has 13 residues. The CDR3, as DNA: TGTGCCAGCAGCTTAGCGCCTTACGAACGGAGTTTCTTT. Protein: CASSLAPYERSFF.

The J gene is TRBJ1-3, the V gene TRBV11-3, with D perhaps matching TRBD1 (5 bases). This CDR3 contains 16 residues. CDR1 and CDR2 (germline): SGHNT, YENEEA. Between the trimmed V and J ends, which lost 5 bases and 4 bases, there was a span of 18 bases. In nucleotides, the CDR3 is TGTGCCAGCAGCACCTACGGGGGTTCGTGGGGAAACACCATATATTTT. It specifies CASSTYGGSWGNTIYF.

The rearrangement joins TRBV7-2 to TRBJ2-4; 9 nucleotides align to TRBD1. V lost 2 bases and J lost 8; bases outside the gene matches: 13. CDR1 and CDR2 from the germline V gene are SGHTA and FQGNSA. This CDR3 has 17 amino acids. The CDR3 region is CASSLIRNRGRSDIQYF. The CDR3 coding sequence is TGTGCCAGCAGCTTAATAAGAAACAGGGGGCGATCGGACATTCAGTACTTC.

V usage is TRBV5-1 and J usage is TRBJ1-2, with D maybe TRBD1 (5 bases). Trimming cost V 0 bases and J 1 base, with 7 bases left between them. The CDR3 sequence is 14 residues long. Germline values: CDR1 SGHRS, CDR2 YFSETQ. The CDR3 bases are TGCGCCAGCAGCTTGGTTCAGGGTAACTATGGCTACACCTTC. Its translation is CASSLVQGNYGYTF.

The count of this clone is one. The chain uses TRBV29-1 and TRBJ1-3, with TRBD1 matching 9 bases. V was clipped by 4 bases and J by 2 bases; unmatched bases: 9. This CDR3 has 16 residues. Germline values: CDR1 SQVTM, CDR2 ANQGSEA. This CDR3 reads CSVVTGGASPGNTIYF. The CDR3 DNA reads TGCAGCGTTGTTACAGGGGGCGCGAGCCCTGGAAACACCATATATTTT.

This clone came up once. The chain carries TRBV3-1 (or the pseudogene TRBV3-2) and TRBJ1-1, with D maybe TRBD1 (6 bases). Trimming left V 3 bases short and J 8 bases short, with 10 bases between. This CDR3 comprises 12 residues. Germline CDR1 is LGHDT and CDR2 is YNNKEL (reference sequence). In nucleotides, the CDR3 is TGTGCCAGCAGCCACACAGGGTTAGAAGCTTTCTTT. Its protein is CASSHTGLEAFF.

The count of this clone is one. V is TRBV5-6 and J is TRBJ1-1; 9 nucleotides align to TRBD1. Germline V CDR1 and CDR2: SGHDT, YYEEEE. The CDR3 is made up of 14 amino acids. Unmatched junction bases numbered 10, after V lost 5 bases and J lost 8 bases. CDR3 nucleotides: TGTGCCAGCAGTCATATTATACAGGGGGCAGAAGCTTTCTTT. It encodes CASSHIIQGAEAFF.

The chain joins TRBV6-5 to TRBJ1-6; 9 bases map to TRBD1. CDR3 length: 13 amino acids. Germline V gene lookup returns CDR1 MNHEY and CDR2 SVGAGI. V dropped 9 bases and J dropped 9; count of bases not matched to a gene: 6. CDR3 DNA sequence: TGTGCCAGAGGGACAGGGCCCGGTTCACCCCTCCACTTT. Amino acid sequence: CARGTGPGSPLHF.